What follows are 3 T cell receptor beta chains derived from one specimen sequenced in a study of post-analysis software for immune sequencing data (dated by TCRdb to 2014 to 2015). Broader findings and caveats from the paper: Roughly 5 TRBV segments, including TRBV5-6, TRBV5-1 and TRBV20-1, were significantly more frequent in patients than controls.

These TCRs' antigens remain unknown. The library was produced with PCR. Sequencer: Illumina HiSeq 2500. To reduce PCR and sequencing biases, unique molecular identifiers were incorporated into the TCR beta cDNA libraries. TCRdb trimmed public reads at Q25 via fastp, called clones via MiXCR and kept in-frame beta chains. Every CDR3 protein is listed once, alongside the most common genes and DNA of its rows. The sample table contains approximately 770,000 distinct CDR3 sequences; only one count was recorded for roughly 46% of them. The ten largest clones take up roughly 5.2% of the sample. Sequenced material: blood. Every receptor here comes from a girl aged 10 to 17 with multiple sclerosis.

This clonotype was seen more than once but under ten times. The CDR3, as DNA: TGTGCCATCAGTGAGTCGAGGGCGTCCCGGACAAACACAGATACGCAGTATTTT. Amino acids: CAISESRASRTNTDTQYF. V and J are TRBV10-3 and TRBJ2-3, with D possibly being TRBD1 or TRBD2 (5 bases each). Germline V CDR1 and CDR2: ENHRY, SYGVKD. Trimming took off 0 bases at V and 2 bases at J, with 18 bases between the two ends. The CDR3 covers 18 residues.

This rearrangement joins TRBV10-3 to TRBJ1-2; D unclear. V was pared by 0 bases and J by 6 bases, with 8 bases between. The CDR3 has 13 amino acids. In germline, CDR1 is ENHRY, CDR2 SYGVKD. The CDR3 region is CAISESWENGYTF. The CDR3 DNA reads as TGTGCCATCAGTGAGTCTTGGGAGAATGGCTACACCTTC.

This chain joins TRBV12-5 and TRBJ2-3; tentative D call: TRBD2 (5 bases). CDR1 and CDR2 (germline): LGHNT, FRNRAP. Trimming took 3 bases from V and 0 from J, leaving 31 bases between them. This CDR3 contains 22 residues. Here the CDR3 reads CASGFGFEQRTSPWNSTDTQYF. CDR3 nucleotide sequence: TGTGCTAGTGGTTTCGGGTTTGAACAGCGGACGTCACCCTGGAATAGCACAGATACGCAGTATTTT.